Each of the 23 T cell receptor beta chains below was sequenced from the same sample in a study of blood T cell repertoires in COVID-19. Assay: immunoSEQ multiplex PCR; the TCRdb copy retains only in-frame clones and omits some. The table lists roughly 200,000 clones, around 84% of them singletons, with around a sixth in the top ten. The sequenced material came from peripheral blood. These receptor sequences come from a woman aged 80 or over with active or convalescent COVID-19.

V gene TRBV7-2 combines with J gene TRBJ1-1; D might be TRBD1 (6 bases). This CDR3 comprises 13 residues. V dropped 6 bases and J dropped 4 bases, with 12 bases sitting between them. Germline assignment: CDR1 SGHTA and CDR2 FQGNSA. CDR3 residues: CASSAARGTEAFF. DNA of the CDR3: TGTGCCAGCAGTGCAGCCAGGGGCACTGAAGCTTTCTTT. Full variable domain (rest looked up from reference TRBV7-2 and TRBJ1-1): GAGVSQSPSNKVTEKGKDVELRCDPISGHTALYWYRQSLGQGLEFLIYFQGNSAPDKSGLPSDRFSAERTGGSVSTLTIQRTQQEDSAVYLCASSAARGTEAFFGQGTRLTVV.

The chain joins TRBV7-9 to TRBJ1-2, with 7 bases lining up with TRBD1. Germline V gene lookup returns CDR1 SEHNR and CDR2 FQNEAQ (reference sequence). CDR3 length: 16 residues. The trim removed 0 bases at V and 5 bases at J, leaving 9 bases unmatched. Here the CDR3 reads CASSLAREGAKYGYTF. The CDR3 coding sequence is TGTGCCAGCAGCTTAGCGCGTGAGGGGGCGAAGTATGGCTACACCTTC. Full variable domain (outside the CDR3, taken from reference TRBV7-9 and TRBJ1-2): DTGVSQNPRHKITKRGQNVTFRCDPISEHNRLYWYRQTLGQGPEFLTYFQNEAQLEKSRLLSDRFSAERPKGSFSTLEIQRTEQGDSAMYLCASSLAREGAKYGYTFGSGTRLTVV.

The J gene is TRBJ2-7, the V gene TRBV15, with TRBD2 identical over 10 bases. Germline lookup yields CDR1 LNHNV and CDR2 YYDKDF (reference sequence). V gave up 5 bases and J gave up 2 bases; unmatched junction bases: 6. This CDR3 contains 15 residues. The CDR3 spells CATSARTSGAYEQYF. DNA of the CDR3: TGTGCCACCAGCGCCCGGACTAGCGGTGCCTACGAGCAGTACTTC.

In its sample, this clone was seen a few times. CDR3 in DNA: TGTGCCAGCAGTTTCCGGGGTTTTTACAATGAGCAGTTCTTC. Protein product: CASSFRGFYNEQFF. This chain connects TRBV28 to TRBJ2-1; D perhaps matches TRBD2 (5 bases). Germline V CDR1 and CDR2: MDHEN, SYDVKM. Trimming stripped 3 bases from V and 4 bases from J, with 10 bases between. The CDR3 has 14 amino acids.

V and J are TRBV4-3 and TRBJ1-1; a weak D match, TRBD1 (6 bases). From germline, CDR1 is LGHNA and CDR2 YSLEER. The CDR3 is 11 amino acids. The ends were cut back, 9 bases at V and 6 bases at J, with 11 bases in the middle. CDR3 DNA sequence: TGCGCCAGGGGAGGGGGAGCTGAAGCTTTCTTT. Its protein product is CARGGGAEAFF.

The chain links TRBV3-1 (or the pseudogene TRBV3-2) to TRBJ2-3; D may be TRBD2 (5 bases). V shed 4 bases and J shed 5 bases, with 13 bases lying between them. Germline V gene sequence: CDR1 LGHDT, CDR2 YNNKEL (reference sequence). This CDR3 is 14 amino acids long. Here the CDR3 reads CASSPRPRGDTQYF. The CDR3 coding sequence is TGTGCCAGCAGCCCCCGACCTCGGGGAGATACGCAGTATTTT.

This chain joins TRBV18 and TRBJ1-1; 11 bases fit TRBD1. CDR1 is KGHSH, CDR2 LQKENI, per germline. With V trimmed by 5 bases and J by 5 bases, 7 bases remained unmatched. This CDR3 is built from 15 residues. The CDR3 loop is CASSRTGGDGTEAFF. The CDR3 DNA sequence: TGTGCCAGCTCAAGGACAGGGGGCGATGGGACTGAAGCTTTCTTT.

This clone was counted once. J is TRBJ2-3 and V is TRBV6-6; tentative D call: TRBD2 (7 bases). The V and J ends lost 2 bases and 1 base respectively, with 13 bases between them. In germline, CDR1 is MNHNY, CDR2 SVGAGI (reference sequence). CDR3 length equals 16 residues. CDR3 sequence reads: CASSYRRGGGTDTQYF. In nucleotides, the CDR3 is TGTGCCAGCAGTTACCGGAGAGGGGGGGGCACAGATACGCAGTATTTT.

The V and J genes are TRBV18 and TRBJ2-7; D perhaps matches TRBD1 (5 bases). In germline, CDR1 is KGHSH, CDR2 LQKENI. The CDR3 is 14 amino acids. The V end was cut by 2 bases, the J end by 2 bases, with 10 bases between. The CDR3: CASSPSKGAYEQYF. The CDR3 DNA follows: TGTGCCAGCTCACCAAGTAAAGGGGCCTACGAGCAGTACTTC.

The chain has TRBV7-2 and TRBJ2-5; D not resolved. The J call may be in error: the DNA end matches TRBJ2-7 better. CDR1 and CDR2 from the germline V gene are SGHTA and FQGNSA. The CDR3 spans 13 residues. As DNA, the CDR3 is TGTGCCAGCAGCTTAGAACCGAACTACGAGCAGTACTTC. Translating it yields CASSLEPNYEQYF.

The CDR3 coding sequence is TGTGCCTGGGCGACAAACCTATTAACTTATGGCTACACCTTC. Encoded protein: CAWATNLLTYGYTF. The V and J genes are TRBV30 and TRBJ1-2; D gene unclear. The V and J ends lost 5 bases and 5 bases respectively, with 18 bases between them. Per the germline V gene, CDR1 is GTSNPN and CDR2 is SVGIG (reference sequence). The CDR3 length is 14 residues.

The CDR3 region has the DNA TGTGCCAGCAGCTTACCCGGGACAGGGCTTGAAAAACTGTTTTTT. Translating it yields CASSLPGTGLEKLFF. This chain uses TRBV3-1 (or the pseudogene TRBV3-2) with TRBJ1-4; 9 bases are shared with TRBD1. Germline assignment: CDR1 LGHDT and CDR2 YNNKEL (reference sequence). The ends lost 5 bases at V and 7 bases at J; junction bases unmatched: 8. The CDR3 totals 15 residues.

The rearrangement links TRBV28 to TRBJ1-2, with D hard to call. Between the trimmed V and J ends, which lost 1 base and 3 bases, there was a span of 9 bases. This CDR3 spans 14 amino acids. Germline CDR1 is MDHEN and CDR2 is SYDVKM. CDR3 region: CASSLSGEHYGYTF. The CDR3 DNA reads TGTGCCAGCAGTTTATCTGGGGAGCACTATGGCTACACCTTC.

This chain connects TRBV3-1 (or the pseudogene TRBV3-2) to TRBJ1-3, with 7 bases that match TRBD1. The V gene end was trimmed by 4 bases and the J gene end by 5 bases; junction bases not matched to a gene: 8. Per germline, CDR1 LGHDT and CDR2 YNNKEL (reference sequence). The CDR3 runs to 15 residues. As DNA, the CDR3 is TGTGCCAGCAGCCGGGACAGCGGGGGCCGAAACACCATATATTTT. This gives the protein CASSRDSGGRNTIYF.

This chain connects TRBV6-2 or TRBV6-3 to TRBJ2-7; 11 bases are a match to TRBD1. Looked up from germline, CDR1 is MNHEY and CDR2 is SVGEGT. V lost 0 bases and J lost 3; bases outside the gene matches: 7. The CDR3 runs 17 residues. The CDR3, as DNA: TGTGCCAGCAGTTACTCGCCGGGACAGGGGGTTGGCTACGAGCAGTACTTC. Translation: CASSYSPGQGVGYEQYF.

This clone showed up just once. The chain links TRBV7-3 to TRBJ2-1, with a tentative D call TRBD2 (6 bases). The V end lost 0 bases, the J end lost 0 bases, and 9 bases lay between the germline ends. Germline assignment: CDR1 SGHTA and CDR2 FQGTGA. The CDR3 totals 16 residues. The CDR3 DNA follows: TGTGCCAGCAGCTTAACTGCGGGGAGCTCCTACAATGAGCAGTTCTTC. This codes for CASSLTAGSSYNEQFF.

The chain is built from TRBV6-2 or TRBV6-3 and TRBJ1-1; D remains unclear. The V and J ends lost 0 bases and 1 base respectively, with 6 bases between them. The germline gives CDR1 MNHEY, CDR2 SVGEGT. The CDR3 sequence is 14 residues long. CDR3 nucleotide sequence: TGTGCCAGCAGTTACTCGGTCAGGAACACTGAAGCTTTCTTT. Translated, it gives CASSYSVRNTEAFF.

This clone was counted a single time. The chain is built from TRBV4-3 and TRBJ2-1; 9 positions match TRBD2. Losses at the gene ends were 1 base for V and 4 bases for J; bases not matched to a gene: 2. CDR1 and CDR2 from the germline V gene are LGHNA and YSLEER. The CDR3 runs 15 residues. CDR3 sequence (DNA): TGCGCCAGCAGCCAAGTTAGCGGGAGTTACAATGAGCAGTTCTTC. It encodes CASSQVSGSYNEQFF.

The CDR3 reads CASCPSGLSETQYF. DNA for the CDR3: TGTGCCAGCTGCCCTTCAGGGCTCTCAGAGACCCAGTACTTC. V and J are TRBV28 and TRBJ2-5, with TRBD1 as a possible D gene (5 bases). CDR3 length: 14 residues. Trimming stripped 8 bases from V and 4 bases from J, with 17 bases between. The germline V gene encodes CDR1 MDHEN and CDR2 SYDVKM. Complete variable domain (other parts from reference TRBV28 and TRBJ2-5): DVKVTQSSRYLVKRTGEKVFLECVQDMDHENMFWYRQDPGLGLRLIYFSYDVKMKEKGDIPEGYSVSREKKERFSLILESASTNQTSMYLCASCPSGLSETQYFGPGTRLLVL.

About this clone: An end of the junction differs from the germline gene, which may be a read error. This chain joins TRBV6-5 and TRBJ2-7; 7 bases agree with TRBD1. Germline V lookup: CDR1 MNHEY, CDR2 SVGAGI. The CDR3 has 14 amino acids. The CDR3 DNA follows: TGTGCCAGCAGCCCGACTACAGGGGCGGGTCCCACCCCCTTC. Translating gives CASSPTTGAGPTPF.

This clone was counted many times. This sequence joins TRBV6-5 and TRBJ2-5, with 8 bases identical to TRBD2. V was pared by 0 bases and J by 5 bases, with 8 bases of the junction left unmatched. Germline CDR1 is MNHEY and CDR2 is SVGAGI. This CDR3 has 16 residues. The CDR3 DNA reads as TGTGCCAGCAGTTACTCGGCTAGCGGGTCATCGGAGACCCAGTACTTC. It encodes CASSYSASGSSETQYF.

The chain employs TRBV5-6 and TRBJ1-2; D call uncertain. Trimming stripped 0 bases from V and 4 bases from J, with 10 bases between. Looked up from germline, CDR1 is SGHDT and CDR2 is YYEEEE. The CDR3 has 14 amino acids. CDR3 amino acids: CASSLGGAPYGYTF. CDR3 nucleotide sequence: TGTGCCAGCAGCTTGGGCGGAGCTCCCTATGGCTACACCTTC.

The chain combines TRBV24-1 with TRBJ2-2, with D maybe TRBD1 (7 bases). Germline CDR1 KGHDR, CDR2 SFDVKD. V gave up 3 bases and J gave up 5 bases, with 18 bases separating them. The CDR3 is made up of 17 amino acids. This CDR3 is CATSDPARRGRTGELFF. CDR3 in DNA: TGTGCCACCAGTGATCCGGCACGCAGGGGGAGGACCGGGGAGCTGTTTTTT.